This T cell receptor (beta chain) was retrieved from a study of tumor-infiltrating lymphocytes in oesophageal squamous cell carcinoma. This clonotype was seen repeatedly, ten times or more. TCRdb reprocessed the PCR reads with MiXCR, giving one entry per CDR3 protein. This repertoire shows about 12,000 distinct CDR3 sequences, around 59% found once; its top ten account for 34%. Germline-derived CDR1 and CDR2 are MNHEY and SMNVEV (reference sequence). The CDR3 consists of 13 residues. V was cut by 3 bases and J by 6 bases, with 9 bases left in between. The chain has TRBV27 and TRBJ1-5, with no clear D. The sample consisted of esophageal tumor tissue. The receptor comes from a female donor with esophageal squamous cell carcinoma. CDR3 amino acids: CASSFSRGQPQHF. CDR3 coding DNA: TGTGCCAGCAGTTTTTCCCGGGGTCAGCCCCAGCATTTT.